The sequence of this T cell receptor (beta chain) was determined in a study of cytomegalovirus exposure and HLA in healthy donors. About the research overall: Among the roughly 400 genotyped donors, around 81% were placed in the Caucasian-associated ancestry cluster. Study outcomes and limitations: Later analysis suggested links between common viral pathogens and several top significant clusters. Later genetic work tied a missense DCLRE1C variant to beta-chain V and J trimming.

Comment on this clone: Its matching antigen is unknown.

60 Vbeta and 13 Jbeta primers were used in PCR. Assay: immunoSEQ multiplex PCR; the TCRdb copy retains only in-frame clones and omits some. The sample's table shows about 170,000 clones. Sequenced sample: PBMCs. The receptor's source is a woman in her sixties or seventies in good health and CMV-seronegative.

In nucleotides, the CDR3 is TGCGCCAGCAGCTTGGGGGTCAGCGGGAGGCAGACAGATACGCAGTATTTT. Protein product: CASSLGVSGRQTDTQYF. The chain has TRBV5-1 and TRBJ2-3; 9 bases match TRBD2. V was pared by 0 bases and J by 3 bases, with 8 bases of the junction left unmatched. This CDR3 is built from 17 residues. Germline values: CDR1 SGHRS, CDR2 YFSETQ.